This TCR beta chain was identified in a study of cytomegalovirus exposure and HLA in healthy donors (dated by TCRdb to 2017 to 2019). At the level of the whole study: According to a later analysis, the 120 or so validation repertoires were produced on the same platform as the 700 or so repertoires of the first cohort. The study was designed to test whether signatures of past pathogen exposure could be identified by cataloging public T cell receptors. Along with the roughly 610-subject first cohort, a separate validation cohort of over a hundred different subjects was used. To predict cytomegalovirus infection status, the study brought together high-throughput TCR immunosequencing, statistical association of individual TCRs with disease status, and machine learning.

This clone came up once. This clone's antigen is unknown. No qualities accompany the bases; no much larger clone lies one base away. From its cysteine to its phenylalanine, the CDR3 spans 19 amino acids. Here the CDR3 DNA is all that survives: 57 bases in frame from base 1. V is pruned by 0 bases and J by 6 bases, leaving 17 bases of the junction without a gene match. CDR1 and CDR2, per the germline V gene, are SGHVS and FNYEAQ. Library preparation employed the immunoSEQ multiplex PCR assay. The study's own analysis went as follows. To diagnose cytomegalovirus status from the catalog of TCR beta chain sequences, a statistical classification framework was built. TCRdb retrieved this table from immuneACCESS and kept in-frame rearrangements only. Not all clones are present; in checked studies, unresolved V genes account for under half, and no reason is known for the remainder. V, J and clone size reflect that table, while D and trimming were determined from the DNA. Present in this sample are 250,000 to 350,000 clones, around 90% of which were seen just once. Around 1% of the sample is in the top ten clones.

On the study overall, not on this receptor specifically: The validation cohort had no HLA typing available for a later analysis, so co-occurrence within that cohort was assessed over all 120 or so repertoires. In vitro tests confirmed that three of the cytomegalovirus-associated TCR beta chains recognize cytomegalovirus antigens. A later analysis found that TCRs clustered in the first cohort also tended to co-occur in the 120 validation repertoires, with 94% of cluster scores above 0. The study gave a list of roughly 150 TCR beta chains associated with cytomegalovirus. The authors suggested that the approach could potentially be generalized to other disease states and immunological phenotypes. In both the original and validation cohorts, the classifier was reported to diagnose cytomegalovirus status with high specificity and sensitivity. Most TCR sequences were observed very rarely across donors, whereas some public TCRs were present in many individuals.

Separate from the approximately 690-subject first cohort, the validation cohort of about 110 subjects was the group to which the donors belonged. The sequence came from a man in his thirties or forties in good health and CMV-seronegative. The V and J genes are TRBV7-6 and TRBJ2-1, and TRBD2 matches 7 of the central bases. The sample consisted of PBMCs. The sequence in DNA is TGTGCCAGCAGCTTAGCTGATGTTTTCGAGGGACTACCATTCAATGAGCAGTTCTTC. Translated, it gives CASSLADVFEGLPFNEQFF.